This is a list of T cell receptor beta chains from one sample in a study of cytomegalovirus exposure and HLA in healthy donors. Data came from immunoSEQ multiplex PCR; TCRdb stores just in-frame clones and leaves some out. The sample has approximately 77,000 clones, around two thirds seen once. The material sequenced was PBMCs. Every receptor here comes from a man aged 55-75 years in good health and CMV-seropositive. CDR3s include the opening cysteine and the closing phenylalanine or tryptophan. Fields, in order: J gene, V gene, CDR3 length, clone size, D gene, CDR3 DNA, CDR3 protein. A D gene is named only where the DNA matches it firmly. Size is stated for part of the rows, as once, few or many counts, or as a class when the clone is expanded.

J gene: TRBJ2-5; V gene: TRBV11-1; CDR3 length: 14; clone size: -; D gene: -; CDR3 DNA: TGTGCCAGCAGCTTAGGGCAGGGGAGAGAGACCCAGTACTTC; CDR3 protein: CASSLGQGRETQYF
J gene: TRBJ2-6; V gene: TRBV18; CDR3 length: 18; clone size: -; D gene: -; CDR3 DNA: TGTGCCAGCTCACCTTTGCGGGCCTCTTCCTATGGGGCCAACGTCCTGACTTTC; CDR3 protein: CASSPLRASSYGANVLTF
J gene: TRBJ2-2; V gene: TRBV28; CDR3 length: 17; clone size: -; D gene: TRBD1; CDR3 DNA: TGTGCCAGCAGTTACCTCCGGGGACAGGGGGACACCGGGGAGCTGTTTTTT; CDR3 protein: CASSYLRGQGDTGELFF
J gene: TRBJ1-2; V gene: TRBV5-4; CDR3 length: 15; clone size: -; D gene: -; CDR3 DNA: TGTGCCAGCAGCTGGGGCAGGGACACCCACTATGGCTACACCTTC; CDR3 protein: CASSWGRDTHYGYTF
J gene: TRBJ2-4; V gene: TRBV6-1; CDR3 length: 16; clone size: -; D gene: -; CDR3 DNA: TGTGCCAGCAGTGAGGACAGCTCTATAGCCAAAAACATTCAGTACTTC; CDR3 protein: CASSEDSSIAKNIQYF
J gene: TRBJ2-7; V gene: TRBV28; CDR3 length: 14; clone size: few; D gene: -; CDR3 DNA: TGTGCCAGCAAGGATCTAGCTAACTCCTACGAGCAGTACTTC; CDR3 protein: CASKDLANSYEQYF
J gene: TRBJ2-5; V gene: TRBV5-1; CDR3 length: 16; clone size: -; D gene: TRBD1; CDR3 DNA: TGCGCCAGCAGCGTTTCCGGGACAGGGGGCCAAGAGACCCAGTACTTC; CDR3 protein: CASSVSGTGGQETQYF
J gene: TRBJ2-7; V gene: TRBV7-9; CDR3 length: 15; clone size: -; D gene: -; CDR3 DNA: TGTTCCAGCAGCTTAGGAGGGGGCGCCGGGTACGAGCAGTACTTC; CDR3 protein: CSSSLGGGAGYEQYF
J gene: TRBJ2-7; V gene: TRBV18; CDR3 length: 14; clone size: -; D gene: -; CDR3 DNA: TGTGCCAGCTCACCACCCGTCGGGGTGGACGAGCAGTACTTC; CDR3 protein: CASSPPVGVDEQYF
J gene: TRBJ2-1; V gene: TRBV30; CDR3 length: 13; clone size: -; D gene: TRBD2; CDR3 DNA: TGTGCGACCCTAGCGGACCTCTACAATGAGCAGTTCTTC; CDR3 protein: CATLADLYNEQFF
J gene: TRBJ1-4; V gene: TRBV15; CDR3 length: 15; clone size: -; D gene: -; CDR3 DNA: TGTGCCACCAGCCAACTGACAGTCCCTAATGAAAAACTGTTTTTT; CDR3 protein: CATSQLTVPNEKLFF
J gene: TRBJ2-1; V gene: TRBV7-2; CDR3 length: 14; clone size: -; D gene: -; CDR3 DNA: TGTGCCAGCAGCCGGATAGCGGCATACAATGAGCAGTTCTTC; CDR3 protein: CASSRIAAYNEQFF
J gene: TRBJ2-5; V gene: TRBV7-8; CDR3 length: 16; clone size: -; D gene: TRBD2; CDR3 DNA: TGTGCCAGCAGCCCTATGGGGACTAGCGGGGGGGGGTTCGCGTACTTC; CDR3 protein: CASSPMGTSGGGFAYF
J gene: TRBJ1-1; V gene: TRBV6-5; CDR3 length: 15; clone size: -; D gene: -; CDR3 DNA: TGTGCCAGCAGAGACTTCAGCCGATTGAACACTGAAGCTTTCTTT; CDR3 protein: CASRDFSRLNTEAFF
J gene: TRBJ2-7; V gene: TRBV28; CDR3 length: 14; clone size: few; D gene: TRBD2; CDR3 DNA: TGTGCCAGCAGTTTTAGCGGGAGGGTAAGCGAGCAGTACTTC; CDR3 protein: CASSFSGRVSEQYF
J gene: TRBJ2-4; V gene: TRBV2; CDR3 length: 16; clone size: -; D gene: -; CDR3 DNA: TGTGCCAGCAGTGAAGGAGGGGGAAGGACCAAAAACATTCAGTACTTC; CDR3 protein: CASSEGGGRTKNIQYF
J gene: TRBJ2-1; V gene: TRBV7-2; CDR3 length: 18; clone size: few; D gene: TRBD2; CDR3 DNA: TGTGCCAGCAGCTTAGTGGCGGGGGGCCGGAGCTCCTACAATGAGCAGTTCTTC; CDR3 protein: CASSLVAGGRSSYNEQFF
J gene: TRBJ2-5; V gene: TRBV2; CDR3 length: 12; clone size: -; D gene: TRBD1; CDR3 DNA: TGTGCCAGCAGTGAAGCGCAGGGACAGCGGTACTTC; CDR3 protein: CASSEAQGQRYF
J gene: TRBJ2-3; V gene: TRBV9; CDR3 length: 13; clone size: -; D gene: TRBD2; CDR3 DNA: TGTGCCAGCAGCGCGGGGGGGAAAGATACGCAGTATTTT; CDR3 protein: CASSAGGKDTQYF
J gene: TRBJ1-2; V gene: TRBV5-1; CDR3 length: 14; clone size: -; D gene: -; CDR3 DNA: TGCGCCAGCAGCTACAGTCTAAATAACTATGGCTACACCTTC; CDR3 protein: CASSYSLNNYGYTF
J gene: TRBJ2-7; V gene: TRBV10-3; CDR3 length: 15; clone size: -; D gene: TRBD1; CDR3 DNA: TGTGCCATCAGTGAGTCCGGGACAGGAAACTACGAGCAGTACTTC; CDR3 protein: CAISESGTGNYEQYF
J gene: TRBJ2-7; V gene: TRBV9; CDR3 length: 15; clone size: few; D gene: TRBD2; CDR3 DNA: TGTGCCAGCTCCGGAAGGGGGACTAGCGGTTACGAGCAGTACTTC; CDR3 protein: CASSGRGTSGYEQYF
J gene: TRBJ2-5; V gene: TRBV30; CDR3 length: 12; clone size: few; D gene: -; CDR3 DNA: TGTGCCTGGAGCACACCCGGGGAGACCCAGTACTTC; CDR3 protein: CAWSTPGETQYF
J gene: TRBJ2-1; V gene: TRBV2; CDR3 length: 13; clone size: -; D gene: TRBD2; CDR3 DNA: TGTGCCACCTTAGCGGGGGGCAACAATGAGCAGTTCTTC; CDR3 protein: CATLAGGNNEQFF
J gene: TRBJ2-7; V gene: TRBV5-1; CDR3 length: 12; clone size: few; D gene: -; CDR3 DNA: TGCGCCAGCAGCCCCACAGCCTACGAGCAGTACTTC; CDR3 protein: CASSPTAYEQYF
J gene: TRBJ1-4; V gene: TRBV6-6; CDR3 length: 15; clone size: once; D gene: -; CDR3 DNA: TGTGCCAGCAGTTACGACGGGGACAAGAGGGAAAAACTGTTTTTT; CDR3 protein: CASSYDGDKREKLFF
J gene: TRBJ2-7; V gene: TRBV11-2; CDR3 length: 14; clone size: -; D gene: -; CDR3 DNA: TGTGCCAGCAGCCTCAGGGCCGAATCCTACGAGCAGTACTTC; CDR3 protein: CASSLRAESYEQYF
J gene: TRBJ2-3; V gene: TRBV4-3; CDR3 length: 15; clone size: -; D gene: TRBD2; CDR3 DNA: TGCGCCAGCAGCCGCTCAGCGGGGATCACAGATACGCAGTATTTT; CDR3 protein: CASSRSAGITDTQYF
J gene: TRBJ2-7; V gene: TRBV7-9; CDR3 length: 14; clone size: few; D gene: -; CDR3 DNA: TGTGCCAGCAGCCCCGGACAACTACCCTACGAGCAGTACTTC; CDR3 protein: CASSPGQLPYEQYF
J gene: TRBJ2-7; V gene: TRBV28; CDR3 length: 13; clone size: -; D gene: TRBD1; CDR3 DNA: TGTGCCAGCAGTTCACCAGGGGGCTACGAGCAGTACTTC; CDR3 protein: CASSSPGGYEQYF
J gene: TRBJ1-2; V gene: TRBV9; CDR3 length: 15; clone size: -; D gene: TRBD1; CDR3 DNA: TGTGCCAGCAGCGTAGGCGACAGGGGGCTGGATGGCTACACCTTC; CDR3 protein: CASSVGDRGLDGYTF
J gene: TRBJ2-3; V gene: TRBV5-4; CDR3 length: 15; clone size: -; D gene: TRBD2; CDR3 DNA: TGTGCCAGCAGAGCCGGGACTAGTAGCACAGATACGCAGTATTTT; CDR3 protein: CASRAGTSSTDTQYF
J gene: TRBJ2-7; V gene: TRBV6-5; CDR3 length: 15; clone size: -; D gene: -; CDR3 DNA: TGTGCCAGCAGAGTGAGGTGGGCGGGTACCTACGAGCAGTACTTC; CDR3 protein: CASRVRWAGTYEQYF
J gene: TRBJ2-2; V gene: TRBV6-1; CDR3 length: 14; clone size: few; D gene: -; CDR3 DNA: TGTGCCAGCAGTGAATGGGCTGGGACCGGGGAGCTGTTTTTT; CDR3 protein: CASSEWAGTGELFF
J gene: TRBJ2-7; V gene: TRBV5-1; CDR3 length: 15; clone size: once; D gene: TRBD2; CDR3 DNA: TGCGCCAGCAGCTTGGGTAGCGGGGGGACCTACGAGCAGTACTTC; CDR3 protein: CASSLGSGGTYEQYF
J gene: TRBJ2-4; V gene: TRBV25-1; CDR3 length: 14; clone size: -; D gene: -; CDR3 DNA: TGTGCCAGCAGTGACTCCGCGGGACTAAACATTCAGTACTTC; CDR3 protein: CASSDSAGLNIQYF
J gene: TRBJ2-7; V gene: TRBV7-2; CDR3 length: 14; clone size: -; D gene: -; CDR3 DNA: TGTGCCAGCAGCTTCGTGGGGGGTTCCTACGAGCAGTACTTC; CDR3 protein: CASSFVGGSYEQYF
J gene: TRBJ1-1; V gene: TRBV7-2; CDR3 length: 15; clone size: -; D gene: TRBD1; CDR3 DNA: TGTGCCAGCAGCTTGGAACAGGGGCTAAACACTGAAGCTTTCTTT; CDR3 protein: CASSLEQGLNTEAFF
J gene: TRBJ2-3; V gene: TRBV5-1; CDR3 length: 14; clone size: -; D gene: TRBD1; CDR3 DNA: TGCGCCAGCAGCTTGGCCCAGGGGGCAGATACGCAGTATTTT; CDR3 protein: CASSLAQGADTQYF
J gene: TRBJ2-5; V gene: TRBV6-5; CDR3 length: 15; clone size: few; D gene: -; CDR3 DNA: TGTGCCAGCAGTTACTCTCGGCTAGCCCAAGAGACCCAGTACTTC; CDR3 protein: CASSYSRLAQETQYF
J gene: TRBJ2-7; V gene: TRBV4-2; CDR3 length: 17; clone size: -; D gene: -; CDR3 DNA: TGTGCCAGCAGCCCCGAGGCGGTCAGGGGAACAGCGGACGAGCAGTACTTC; CDR3 protein: CASSPEAVRGTADEQYF
J gene: TRBJ1-1; V gene: TRBV19; CDR3 length: 17; clone size: -; D gene: TRBD1; CDR3 DNA: TGTGCCAGTACCACACGAAGACAGGGGATTTTTGCCACTGAAGCTTTCTTT; CDR3 protein: CASTTRRQGIFATEAFF
J gene: TRBJ2-3; V gene: TRBV14; CDR3 length: 14; clone size: -; D gene: -; CDR3 DNA: TGTGCCAGCAGCCGAAGACTATTCCCAGATACGCAGTATTTT; CDR3 protein: CASSRRLFPDTQYF
J gene: TRBJ1-1; V gene: TRBV28; CDR3 length: 12; clone size: -; D gene: -; CDR3 DNA: TGTGCCAGCACGGGGGGACCACCGCGAGCTTTCTTT; CDR3 protein: CASTGGPPRAFF
J gene: TRBJ2-7; V gene: TRBV4-3; CDR3 length: 11; clone size: few; D gene: -; CDR3 DNA: TGCGCCAGCAGCCACAGGAACGAGCAGTACTTC; CDR3 protein: CASSHRNEQYF
J gene: TRBJ2-7; V gene: TRBV7-9; CDR3 length: 15; clone size: once; D gene: -; CDR3 DNA: TGTGCCAGCAGCTTAGGGCAGGGGATTGGCTACGAGCAGTACTTC; CDR3 protein: CASSLGQGIGYEQYF
J gene: TRBJ1-4; V gene: TRBV11-2; CDR3 length: 18; clone size: -; D gene: TRBD1; CDR3 DNA: TGTGCCAGCAGCTTAGATTGGGGACAGGGGGGGATTACTGAAAAACTGTTTTTT; CDR3 protein: CASSLDWGQGGITEKLFF
J gene: TRBJ1-4; V gene: TRBV28; CDR3 length: 15; clone size: -; D gene: TRBD1; CDR3 DNA: TGTGCCAGCAGTTTGGCGGGGACAGCAGGGGAAAAACTGTTTTTT; CDR3 protein: CASSLAGTAGEKLFF
J gene: TRBJ2-7; V gene: TRBV5-1; CDR3 length: 14; clone size: -; D gene: TRBD1; CDR3 DNA: TGCGCCAGCAGCCGGACAGGGATACTCAACGAGCAGTACTTC; CDR3 protein: CASSRTGILNEQYF
J gene: TRBJ1-3; V gene: TRBV7-2; CDR3 length: 13; clone size: -; D gene: -; CDR3 DNA: TGTGCCAGCAGCCGGGAGTCGGGAAACACCATATATTTT; CDR3 protein: CASSRESGNTIYF
J gene: TRBJ1-4; V gene: TRBV20-1; CDR3 length: 11; clone size: -; D gene: -; CDR3 DNA: TGCGGTGGAGGGGGGGATGAAAAACTGTTTTTT; CDR3 protein: CGGGGDEKLFF
J gene: TRBJ2-1; V gene: TRBV7-2; CDR3 length: 15; clone size: -; D gene: TRBD1; CDR3 DNA: TGTGCCAGCAGGATGACAGGGAGCTCCTACAATGAGCAGTTCTTC; CDR3 protein: CASRMTGSSYNEQFF
J gene: TRBJ1-2; V gene: TRBV6-5; CDR3 length: 14; clone size: -; D gene: -; CDR3 DNA: TGTGCCAGCAGTTCGGGACAAGAAAGCTATGGCTACACCTTC; CDR3 protein: CASSSGQESYGYTF
J gene: TRBJ2-3; V gene: TRBV7-2; CDR3 length: 15; clone size: once; D gene: -; CDR3 DNA: TGTGCCAGCAGCTTAGACAGGAGAATCACAGATACGCAGTATTTT; CDR3 protein: CASSLDRRITDTQYF
J gene: TRBJ2-7; V gene: TRBV30; CDR3 length: 13; clone size: few; D gene: -; CDR3 DNA: TGTGCCTGGAGTGTAAGCGGCCCCTACGAGCAGTACTTC; CDR3 protein: CAWSVSGPYEQYF